The 17 T cell receptor beta chains below come from one sample, sequenced in a study of blood T cell repertoires in COVID-19. Generated by immunoSEQ multiplex PCR, the TCRdb table keeps only in-frame clones and is missing some. The table records about 26,000 clones, 60% to 70% of them present only once. The sequenced sample was peripheral blood. These receptors came from a man between 60 and 75 years old with active or convalescent COVID-19.

The chain recombines TRBV5-4 with TRBJ2-2; TRBD2 aligns across 10 bases. V gave up 4 bases and J gave up 4 bases; unmatched junction bases: 7. Germline lookup yields CDR1 SGHNT and CDR2 YYREEE (reference sequence). The CDR3 length is 16 residues. The CDR3 loop reads CASSHRSSGSTGELFF. DNA for the CDR3: TGTGCCAGCAGCCACAGGTCTAGCGGGAGCACCGGGGAGCTGTTTTTT. Based on the CDR3 plus reference TRBV5-4 and TRBJ2-2, the full variable domain is ETGVTQSPTHLIKTRGQQVTLRCSSQSGHNTVSWYQQALGQGPQFIFQYYREEENGRGNFPPRFSGLQFPNYSSELNVNALELDDSALYLCASSHRSSGSTGELFFGEGSRLTVL.

This clone was observed a handful of times. The rearrangement links TRBV11-1 to TRBJ1-5, with TRBD1 identical over 7 bases. This CDR3 contains 13 residues. J gave up 6 bases and V 5 bases, and 4 bases lay outside the gene matches. Germline lookup yields CDR1 SGHAT and CDR2 FQDESV (reference sequence). The CDR3 nucleotides read TGTGCCAGCAGCAGGACAGGAGGTCAGCCCCAGCATTTT. It encodes CASSRTGGQPQHF.

V usage is TRBV5-6 and J usage is TRBJ2-3, with 7 positions matching TRBD2. Germline-derived CDR1 and CDR2 are SGHDT and YYEEEE. Trimming cost V 0 bases and J 4 bases; bases outside gene matches: 11. The CDR3 is 17 residues long. Written as DNA, the CDR3 is TGTGCCAGCAGCTTGGCCTTCGGGAACGGGAGGCCAGATACGCAGTATTTT. As protein: CASSLAFGNGRPDTQYF.

The chain employs TRBV6-4 and TRBJ1-1; maybe TRBD1 (5 bases). This CDR3 region has 21 residues. Germline V gene sequence: CDR1 MRHNA, CDR2 SNTAGT. The V gene lost 0 bases and the J gene lost 1 base, with 27 bases spanning the gap. The CDR3 bases are TGTGCCAGCAGTGACTCGAACTCAGGGAGGAAGGTCGTCCGCACGAACACTGAAGCTTTCTTT. Translating gives CASSDSNSGRKVVRTNTEAFF.

This chain links TRBV10-3 with TRBJ1-1; 8 bases are shared with TRBD1. This CDR3 spans 15 amino acids. In germline, CDR1 is ENHRY, CDR2 SYGVKD. V shed 6 bases, J shed 3 bases, and the junction held 9 bases outside the gene matches. This CDR3 reads CAIRKTGERYTEAFF. CDR3 coding DNA: TGTGCCATCAGAAAGACAGGGGAGCGGTACACTGAAGCTTTCTTT.

V and J are TRBV5-4 and TRBJ2-7; the match to TRBD2 covers 7 bases. CDR1 SGHNT and CDR2 YYREEE come from the germline V gene (reference sequence). The ends lost 4 bases at V and 4 bases at J; junction bases unmatched: 14. The CDR3 is 16 residues long. DNA for the CDR3: TGTGCCAGCAGCCCCAGTTTTGGCGGGGGAATATACGAGCAGTACTTC. Its protein is CASSPSFGGGIYEQYF.

The sample holds a few counts of this clone. J is TRBJ1-5 and V is TRBV5-1; D perhaps matches TRBD1 (5 bases). V was cut by 2 bases and J by 4 bases, with 10 bases left in between. Germline V gene sequence: CDR1 SGHRS, CDR2 YFSETQ. The CDR3 runs to 14 residues. CDR3 residues: CASSFGGTNQPQHF. CDR3 bases: TGCGCCAGCAGCTTTGGAGGGACTAATCAGCCCCAGCATTTT.

By frequency in the sample, this clone is medium-sized. The CDR3 loop is CASSPFTDTQYF. CDR3 sequence (DNA): TGTGCCAGCAGCCCCTTCACAGATACGCAGTATTTT. The chain has TRBV14 and TRBJ2-3; no clear D gene. The length of the CDR3 is 12 residues. Trimming stripped 4 bases from V and 2 bases from J, with 4 bases between. CDR1 SGHDN and CDR2 FVKESK come from the germline V gene.

The gene calls are TRBV6-5 and TRBJ1-1; D gene ambiguous. Looked up from germline, CDR1 is MNHEY and CDR2 is SVGAGI. The CDR3 runs 12 residues. Trimming cost V 3 bases and J 1 base, with 3 bases left between them. This CDR3 reads CASSYQNTEAFF. The CDR3, as DNA: TGTGCCAGCAGTTATCAGAACACTGAAGCTTTCTTT.

The rearrangement uses TRBV23-1 and TRBJ1-5; TRBD1 agrees at 12 bases. TRBV23-1 has ORF status, its function being uncertain. V lost 0 bases, J lost 7 bases, and 4 bases stayed unmatched. CDR3 length: 16 residues. CDR3 residues: CASSQSGTGGIQPQHF. CDR3 nucleotides: TGCGCCAGCAGTCAATCCGGGACAGGGGGCATCCAGCCCCAGCATTTT.

The CDR3 DNA reads as TGTGCCAGCAGTGAAGACAGGGGTCTTACCGGGGAGCTGTTTTTT. Its translation is CASSEDRGLTGELFF. This chain connects TRBV25-1 to TRBJ2-2; 8 bases map to TRBD1. This CDR3 is 15 amino acids long. V lost 2 bases to trimming and J lost 5 bases; unmatched junction nucleotides: 4. The germline V gene has CDR1 MGHDK and CDR2 SYGVNS.

The V and J genes are TRBV5-1 and TRBJ2-3; D might be TRBD2 (5 bases). This CDR3 contains 12 residues. V lost 1 base, J lost 7 bases, and 7 bases lay in between. Germline CDR1 is SGHRS and CDR2 is YFSETQ. For the CDR3, the DNA is TGCGCCAGCAGCTTGACGGGAAATACGCAGTATTTT. This translates into CASSLTGNTQYF.

This clone was detected only once. The chain joins TRBV15 to TRBJ1-2; 8 nucleotides agree with TRBD1. The CDR3 is 13 residues long. V gave up 2 bases and J gave up 7 bases; unmatched junction bases: 3. The germline CDR1 and CDR2 sequences are LNHNV and YYDKDF (reference sequence). The DNA of the CDR3 is TGTGCCACCAGCAGACTGACAGGGGCTGGCTACACCTTC. As protein: CATSRLTGAGYTF.

The chain carries TRBV12-5 and TRBJ2-1; D not resolved. The V gene's germline CDR1 is LGHNT and CDR2 FRNRAP. The V end lost 0 bases, the J end lost 6 bases, and 21 bases lay between the germline ends. The CDR3 runs 18 residues. CDR3: CASGLVRATAISGNEQFF. CDR3 DNA sequence: TGTGCTAGTGGTTTGGTAAGAGCAACAGCCATTAGTGGCAATGAGCAGTTCTTC.

The V and J genes are TRBV6-5 and TRBJ1-1, with D possibly being TRBD1 (6 bases). CDR1 MNHEY and CDR2 SVGAGI come from the germline V gene. The CDR3 is 13 residues long. The V gene lost 6 bases and the J gene lost 5 bases, with 13 bases spanning the gap. The CDR3 loop is CASRHRARTEAFF. DNA of the CDR3: TGTGCCAGCAGGCACAGGGCCCGGACTGAAGCTTTCTTT.

In this sample, this clone turned up once. The V and J genes are TRBV19 and TRBJ2-1; no clear D gene. CDR3 length: 15 residues. V shed 3 bases and J shed 0 bases, with 9 bases lying between them. Germline CDR1 reads LNHDA; CDR2 reads SQIVND (reference sequence). CDR3 amino acids: CASSILESSYNEQFF. The CDR3 DNA follows: TGTGCCAGTAGTATCCTCGAGAGCTCCTACAATGAGCAGTTCTTC.

The chain combines TRBV7-8 with TRBJ2-5, with 10 positions matching TRBD2. The CDR3 covers 20 residues. CDR1 and CDR2 (germline): SGHVS, FQNEAQ. Trimming removed 1 base from V and 0 bases from J; junction bases left unmatched: 14. The CDR3 nucleotides read TGTGCCAGCAGCTTAGATCTTAGCGGGGGGCCGACGCTGTACCAAGAGACCCAGTACTTC. It encodes CASSLDLSGGPTLYQETQYF.